The 8 T cell receptor beta chains listed next were all sequenced from one sample in a study of blood T cell repertoires in COVID-19. This table comes from immunoSEQ multiplex PCR, and its TCRdb copy is limited to in-frame clones, with some not included. In the table there are fewer than 50,000 clones, around four fifths of which are singletons. The specimen was peripheral blood. The receptors shown here come from a man aged 50 to 59 with active COVID-19.

The chain recombines TRBV10-3 with TRBJ2-7; TRBD2 agrees at 11 bases. V gave up 11 bases and J gave up 5 bases; unmatched junction bases: 11. Germline V CDR1 and CDR2: ENHRY, SYGVKD. CDR3 length: 14 residues. For the CDR3, the DNA is TGTGCCGTCGGTAGCGGGGGGGTAAAGCACGAGCAGTACTTC. Encoded protein: CAVGSGGVKHEQYF.

V gene TRBV10-3 combines with J gene TRBJ1-3, with 8 positions matching TRBD1. This CDR3 spans 14 amino acids. Germline CDR1 reads ENHRY; CDR2 reads SYGVKD. V lost 6 bases, J lost 4 bases, and 5 bases stayed unmatched. The DNA for the CDR3 is TGTGCCATCAGGCCAGGGGGCGGAGGAAACACCATATATTTT. Encoded protein: CAIRPGGGGNTIYF.

The rearrangement joins TRBV5-1 to TRBJ1-1, with D unresolved. The CDR3 sequence is 14 residues long. Germline values: CDR1 SGHRS, CDR2 YFSETQ. Trimming stripped 2 bases from V and 0 bases from J, with 8 bases between. CDR3 DNA: TGCGCCAGCAGCTTACAACAGATGAACACTGAAGCTTTCTTT. It encodes CASSLQQMNTEAFF.

The CDR3 region has the DNA TGTGCCAGCAGCCCGATTACGGGGTACACCGGGGAGCTGTTTTTT. This sequence encodes CASSPITGYTGELFF. The gene calls are TRBV7-9 and TRBJ2-2; maybe TRBD2 (5 bases). This CDR3 has 15 amino acids. V dropped 5 bases and J dropped 3 bases, with 13 bases sitting between them. Germline CDR1 SEHNR, CDR2 FQNEAQ (reference sequence).

In its sample, this clone was seen a few times. The chain recombines TRBV6-2 or TRBV6-3 with TRBJ2-2; D possibly corresponds to TRBD2 (6 bases). The CDR3 is made up of 14 amino acids. Germline V gene lookup returns CDR1 MNHEY and CDR2 SVGEGT. With 4 bases removed from V and 4 bases from J, the gap between germline ends came to 10 bases. The CDR3 region is CASSFTSPTGELFF. In DNA form, the CDR3 reads TGTGCCAGCAGTTTTACTAGCCCCACCGGGGAGCTGTTTTTT.

This clone appeared a few times. The chain couples TRBV6-1 to TRBJ1-5; no definite D call. V was cut by 1 base and J by 0 bases, with 4 bases left in between. The CDR3 runs 14 residues. Germline CDR1 MNHNS, CDR2 SASEGT. The CDR3 nucleotides read TGTGCCAGCAGTGAAGGGAGTAGCAATCAGCCCCAGCATTTT. Encoded protein: CASSEGSSNQPQHF.

This clone was seen only once. The CDR3 DNA follows: TGTGCCAGCAGTTTGCTTGCCGGGGACAGCGCCCCTGGAAACACCATATATTTT. Its translation: CASSLLAGDSAPGNTIYF. The rearrangement joins TRBV28 to TRBJ1-3, with 7 bases lining up with TRBD1. Germline assignment: CDR1 MDHEN and CDR2 SYDVKM. V was clipped by 3 bases and J by 2 bases; unmatched bases: 13. CDR3 length equals 18 residues.

The chain carries TRBV11-2 and TRBJ1-2, with 7 bases identical to TRBD1. The CDR3 sequence is 18 residues long. Germline assignment: CDR1 SGHAT and CDR2 FQNNGV. J was trimmed by 2 bases and V by 4 bases; bases with no gene match: 16. CDR3 DNA sequence: TGTGCCAGCAGCTCTATCCGGGACAGAAGAAGGGTCAACTATGGCTACACCTTC. Translating it yields CASSSIRDRRRVNYGYTF.